These 28 T cell receptor beta chains were sequenced from one sample in a study of shared clonotypes between healthy human individuals. Measured with immunoSEQ multiplex PCR; TCRdb has only the in-frame clones, and not every one. The top ten clones hold approximately 1% of a sample with about 2 million clones, roughly 95% of them seen once. Positive CCR7 selection of CD45RO-negative cells yielded the naive CD8 cells, and terminally differentiated effector memory CD45RA+ cells were excluded. Sequencing was performed on naive CD8+ T cells sorted from blood. The receptor set was obtained from a man between 18 and 29 years old in good health.

The chain couples TRBV11-3 to TRBJ1-4, with D perhaps TRBD1 (5 bases). Germline values: CDR1 SGHNT, CDR2 YENEEA. V lost 4 bases and J 7 bases, leaving 16 bases between the germline ends. The CDR3 loop spans 15 amino acids. The CDR3: CASSWGLGRIEKLFF. The CDR3 DNA is TGTGCCAGCAGCTGGGGCCTGGGGAGGATTGAAAAACTGTTTTTT.

This sequence joins TRBV7-8 and TRBJ2-1; D ambiguous. The CDR3 runs to 11 residues. V shed 1 base and J shed 10 bases, with 5 bases lying between them. Germline V CDR1 and CDR2: SGHVS, FQNEAQ. CDR3 loop: CASSLDLEQFF. DNA for the CDR3: TGTGCCAGCAGCTTAGACCTCGAGCAGTTCTTC.

This chain connects TRBV6-1 to TRBJ1-4; no definite D call. The CDR3 loop spans 13 amino acids. Germline V gives CDR1 MNHNS, CDR2 SASEGT. V lost 0 bases and J lost 7, with 6 bases in between. The CDR3 spells CASSEAMAEKLFF. The CDR3 nucleotides read TGTGCCAGCAGTGAAGCGATGGCTGAAAAACTGTTTTTT.

Details on this clone: Other DNA variants within this sample encode the same CDR3. V usage is TRBV7-9 and J usage is TRBJ1-4, with TRBD1 identical over 10 bases. The CDR3 covers 15 residues. Germline V gene sequence: CDR1 SEHNR, CDR2 FQNEAQ (reference sequence). V lost 2 bases, J lost 5 bases, and 2 bases stayed unmatched. CDR3 sequence: CASSLRTGGNEKLFF. For the CDR3, the DNA is TGTGCCAGCAGCTTAAGGACAGGGGGAAATGAAAAACTGTTTTTT.

The chain combines TRBV6-1 with TRBJ1-1; 7 bases agree with TRBD1. Germline assignment: CDR1 MNHNS and CDR2 SASEGT. V was pared by 2 bases and J by 6 bases, with 3 bases of the junction left unmatched. The CDR3 length is 13 residues. CDR3 nucleotides: TGTGCCAGCAGTGAACAGACAGGGTCTGAAGCTTTCTTT. It translates to CASSEQTGSEAFF.

The V gene is TRBV9, the J gene TRBJ2-3; possible D gene TRBD2, 5 bases. Trimming stripped 0 bases from V and 6 bases from J, with 11 bases between. Germline-derived CDR1 and CDR2 are SGDLS and YYNGEE. CDR3 length equals 14 residues. CDR3 bases: TGTGCCAGCAGCGTAGAGGGCGGGTGGGATACGCAGTATTTT. Residues: CASSVEGGWDTQYF.

The table lists this clone with a few counts. The genes are TRBV5-6 and TRBJ1-1, with 7 bases aligning to TRBD1. CDR1 and CDR2 (germline): SGHDT, YYEEEE. J lost 10 bases, V lost 2 bases, and 8 bases had no gene match. This CDR3 comprises 13 residues. CDR3 nucleotide sequence: TGTGCCAGCAGCTTTCCAGGACAGGCGGGAGCTTTCTTT. Its protein is CASSFPGQAGAFF.

The V gene is TRBV7-9, the J gene TRBJ2-5; TRBD1 is a possible D gene (7 bases). CDR3 size: 16 residues. The germline CDR1 and CDR2 sequences are SEHNR and FQNEAQ (reference sequence). Trimming removed 4 bases from V and 2 bases from J, with 17 bases in between. CDR3 DNA: TGTGCCAGCAGCTCCCCCCGCGGGACAGCTCAAGAGACCCAGTACTTC. Amino acid sequence: CASSSPRGTAQETQYF.

The CDR3 bases are TGTGCCAGCAGTTCGGGGACAGAATCAAACTATGGCTACACCTTC. This encodes CASSSGTESNYGYTF. The V and J genes are TRBV28 and TRBJ1-2; 7 bases are shared with TRBD1. CDR1 is MDHEN and CDR2 is SYDVKM in the germline V gene. Trimming at V came to 4 bases and at J to 2 bases, leaving 7 bases not matched to a gene. This CDR3 comprises 15 residues.

The J gene is TRBJ1-1, the V gene TRBV7-2; 7 bases fit TRBD1. CDR1 SGHTA and CDR2 FQGNSA come from the germline V gene. The CDR3 is 17 amino acids. V was pared by 4 bases and J by 4 bases, with 15 bases of the junction left unmatched. Here the CDR3 reads CASSSDLYRGSGTEAFF. The CDR3 coding sequence is TGTGCCAGCAGCTCAGATCTCTACAGGGGTTCAGGCACTGAAGCTTTCTTT.

The rearrangement joins TRBV7-9 to TRBJ2-7; no firm D call. This CDR3 is 14 amino acids long. Trimming took off 1 base at V and 1 base at J, with 8 bases between the two ends. Germline V gene sequence: CDR1 SEHNR, CDR2 FQNEAQ (reference sequence). The CDR3 DNA follows: TGTGCCAGCAGCTTAGTTACAGATTCCTACGAGCAGTACTTC. The encoded protein is CASSLVTDSYEQYF.

This clone appeared once. The chain uses TRBV5-1 and TRBJ2-3; D might be TRBD1 or TRBD2, each matching 6 bases. V was trimmed by 3 bases and J by 10 bases, leaving 12 bases between them. The CDR3 covers 12 residues. Germline V gives CDR1 SGHRS, CDR2 YFSETQ. CDR3: CASSSLEGAQYF. In nucleotides, the CDR3 is TGCGCCAGCAGCTCACTGGAGGGGGCGCAGTATTTT.

J is TRBJ2-7 and V is TRBV9, with D perhaps given as TRBD1 or TRBD2 (5 bases each). Trimming pared 4 bases from V and 0 bases from J, leaving 14 bases between. Germline V gene sequence: CDR1 SGDLS, CDR2 YYNGEE. The CDR3 is 15 residues long. The CDR3 loop reads CASSPSGASSYEQYF. The CDR3 DNA reads TGTGCCAGCAGCCCTTCCGGGGCCAGCTCCTACGAGCAGTACTTC.

The chain recombines TRBV2 with TRBJ2-7; 11 bases are shared with TRBD1. V lost 8 bases and J lost 5; bases outside the gene matches: 5. The CDR3 is made up of 13 amino acids. CDR1 is SNHLY and CDR2 is FYNNEI in the germline V gene. For the CDR3, the DNA is TGTGCCAGCGGGGGACAGGGGGTCGACGAGCAGTACTTC. Protein sequence: CASGGQGVDEQYF.

The J gene is TRBJ2-7, the V gene TRBV4-1; tentatively, D is TRBD1 (6 bases). This CDR3 has 14 amino acids. V was pared by 5 bases and J by 5 bases, with 16 bases between. Looked up from germline, CDR1 is MGHRA and CDR2 is YSYEKL. The CDR3 sequence is CASSIQGTGDEQYF. The CDR3 DNA reads TGCGCCAGCAGCATCCAGGGGACGGGCGACGAGCAGTACTTC.

This rearrangement joins TRBV13 to TRBJ2-1; D might be TRBD1 (7 bases). The V gene's germline CDR1 is PRHDT and CDR2 FYEKMQ (reference sequence). Between the trimmed V and J ends, which lost 5 bases and 5 bases, there was a span of 10 bases. The CDR3 loop spans 13 amino acids. Here the CDR3 reads CASSAGGNNEQFF. The DNA for the CDR3 is TGTGCCAGCAGCGCAGGGGGGAACAATGAGCAGTTCTTC.

The chain joins TRBV10-3 to TRBJ2-5, with D possibly being TRBD1 (5 bases). V lost 4 bases, J lost 5 bases, and 14 bases lay in between. The CDR3 covers 14 residues. Germline values: CDR1 ENHRY, CDR2 SYGVKD. The CDR3 DNA sequence: TGTGCCATCAGTGGTGGACACCCCGGGGAGACCCAGTACTTC. As protein: CAISGGHPGETQYF.

V and J are TRBV27 and TRBJ2-2, with a possible D match to TRBD1 (5 bases). V was clipped by 5 bases and J by 4 bases, with 17 bases between them. CDR3 length: 16 amino acids. From germline, CDR1 is MNHEY and CDR2 SMNVEV (reference sequence). CDR3 amino acids: CASSPSGQTGTGELFF. In DNA form, the CDR3 reads TGTGCCAGCAGTCCATCAGGCCAAACAGGCACCGGGGAGCTGTTTTTT.

The V call is TRBV7-8, the J call TRBJ1-4; D remains unclear. This CDR3 has 12 residues. Deletions cut 5 bases from V and 8 bases from J, with 9 bases between. Germline values: CDR1 SGHVS, CDR2 FQNEAQ. CDR3 sequence (DNA): TGTGCCAGCAGCCTTGGCGCGGAAAAACTGTTTTTT. Protein sequence: CASSLGAEKLFF.

The chain combines TRBV5-6 with TRBJ2-3; possible D gene TRBD2, 5 bases. This CDR3 region has 18 residues. Germline V CDR1 and CDR2: SGHDT, YYEEEE. The ends were cut back, 5 bases at V and 1 base at J, with 23 bases in the middle. The CDR3 region has the DNA TGTGCCAGCAGTCCCGGAGAGGGAAGGGAGTTCGGCACAGATACGCAGTATTTT. Amino acid sequence: CASSPGEGREFGTDTQYF. Combining the CDR3 with reference TRBV5-6 and TRBJ2-3 gives the whole variable domain DAGVTQSPTHLIKTRGQQVTLRCSPKSGHDTVSWYQQALGQGPQFIFQYYEEEERQRGNFPDRFSGHQFPNYSSELNVNALLLGDSALYLCASSPGEGREFGTDTQYFGPGTRLTVL.

This sequence joins TRBV18 and TRBJ1-1; D ambiguous. Trimming shortened V by 1 base and J by 2 bases, and 5 bases separated the two germline ends. CDR3 size: 13 residues. In germline, CDR1 is KGHSH, CDR2 LQKENI. DNA of the CDR3: TGTGCCAGCTCACCACTCGACAACACTGAAGCTTTCTTT. Residues: CASSPLDNTEAFF.

This sequence joins TRBV7-3 and TRBJ2-7; TRBD1 matches at 10 bases. The CDR3 consists of 14 residues. CDR1 is SGHTA and CDR2 is FQGTGA in the germline V gene. Germline trimming cut 4 bases from V and 5 bases from J; bases unmatched to any gene: 5. The CDR3 sequence is CASSSSGTGDEQYF. CDR3 sequence (DNA): TGTGCCAGCAGCTCTTCCGGGACAGGGGACGAGCAGTACTTC.

The chain has TRBV5-4 and TRBJ2-2; 8 bases align to TRBD2. Per germline, CDR1 SGHNT and CDR2 YYREEE (reference sequence). This CDR3 region has 17 residues. Germline trimming cut 0 bases from V and 0 bases from J; bases unmatched to any gene: 4. The DNA of the CDR3 is TGTGCCAGCAGCTTGGATAGCGGGACCGCGAACACCGGGGAGCTGTTTTTT. It yields the protein CASSLDSGTANTGELFF.

V gene TRBV6-5 combines with J gene TRBJ1-2, with TRBD1 matching 12 bases. CDR1 and CDR2 (germline): MNHEY, SVGAGI. The CDR3 has 13 residues. V dropped 7 bases and J dropped 6; count of bases not matched to a gene: 3. The CDR3 sequence is CASKGQGADGYTF. As DNA, the CDR3 is TGTGCCAGCAAGGGACAGGGGGCAGATGGCTACACCTTC.

This chain uses TRBV19 with TRBJ1-2, with 10 bases matching TRBD1. This CDR3 has 15 amino acids. Germline V gene data show CDR1 as LNHDA and CDR2 as SQIVND (reference sequence). With 3 bases clipped from V and 4 bases from J, the junction kept 5 bases outside the gene matches. The CDR3 region has the DNA TGTGCCAGTAGTATTGGGACAGGGGCGACCTATGGCTACACCTTC. Encoded protein: CASSIGTGATYGYTF.

The chain uses TRBV4-3 and TRBJ2-7, with no clear D. CDR3 size: 14 residues. The V end was cut by 4 bases, the J end by 0 bases, with 10 bases between. Germline lookup yields CDR1 LGHNA and CDR2 YSLEER. The CDR3 loop reads CASSRATDSYEQYF. CDR3 bases: TGCGCCAGCAGCCGAGCGACGGACTCCTACGAGCAGTACTTC.

The chain is built from TRBV7-2 and TRBJ2-7, with 9 nucleotides matching TRBD2. Per germline, CDR1 SGHTA and CDR2 FQGNSA. CDR3 size: 15 residues. The J segment lost 3 bases and the V segment lost 3 bases, leaving 6 bases of the junction unmatched. In nucleotides, the CDR3 is TGTGCCAGCAGCTTGGAAAGACTAGCGGACTACGAGCAGTACTTC. Translation gives CASSLERLADYEQYF.

This chain connects TRBV12-5 to TRBJ2-5; the match to TRBD2 covers 12 bases. The CDR3 runs to 18 residues. CDR1 and CDR2 (germline): LGHNT, FRNRAP. Trimming removed 4 bases from V and 1 base from J; junction bases left unmatched: 10. The CDR3 DNA reads as TGTGCTAGTGGTTCCCCGACCGGGACTAGCGGGTCCCAAGAGACCCAGTACTTC. Residues: CASGSPTGTSGSQETQYF.